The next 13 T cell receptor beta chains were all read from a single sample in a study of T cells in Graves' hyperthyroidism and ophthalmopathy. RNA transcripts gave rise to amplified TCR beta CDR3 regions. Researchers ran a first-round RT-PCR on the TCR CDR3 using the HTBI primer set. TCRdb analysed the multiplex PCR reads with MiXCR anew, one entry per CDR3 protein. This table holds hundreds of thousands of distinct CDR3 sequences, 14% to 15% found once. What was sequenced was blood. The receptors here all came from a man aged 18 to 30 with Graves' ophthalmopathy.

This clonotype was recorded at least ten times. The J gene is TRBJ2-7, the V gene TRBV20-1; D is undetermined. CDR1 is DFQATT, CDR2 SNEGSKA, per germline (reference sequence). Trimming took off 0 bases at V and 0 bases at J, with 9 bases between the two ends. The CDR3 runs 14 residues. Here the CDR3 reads CSARDGHSSYEQYF. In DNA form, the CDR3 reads TGCAGTGCTAGAGATGGCCACAGCTCCTACGAGCAGTACTTC.

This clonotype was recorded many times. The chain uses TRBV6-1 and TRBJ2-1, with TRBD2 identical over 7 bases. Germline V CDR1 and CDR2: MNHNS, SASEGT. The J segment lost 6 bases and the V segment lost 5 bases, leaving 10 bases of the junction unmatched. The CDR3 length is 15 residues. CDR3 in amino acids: CASSFGAGVSNEQFF. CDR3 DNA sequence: TGTGCCAGCAGTTTCGGTGCGGGAGTAAGCAATGAGCAGTTCTTC.

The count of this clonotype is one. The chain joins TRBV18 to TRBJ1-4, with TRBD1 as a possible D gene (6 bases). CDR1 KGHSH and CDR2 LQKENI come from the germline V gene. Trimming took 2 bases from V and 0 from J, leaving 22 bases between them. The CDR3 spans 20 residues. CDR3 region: CASSPSALTGWTATNEKLFF. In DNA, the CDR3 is TGTGCCAGCTCACCATCCGCTTTGACAGGTTGGACCGCAACTAATGAAAAACTGTTTTTT.

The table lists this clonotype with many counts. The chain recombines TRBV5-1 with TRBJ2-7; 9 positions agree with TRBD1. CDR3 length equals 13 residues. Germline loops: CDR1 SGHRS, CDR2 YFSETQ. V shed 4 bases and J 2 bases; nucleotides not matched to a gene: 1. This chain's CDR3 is CASSGTGTYEQYF. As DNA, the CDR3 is TGCGCCAGCAGCGGGACAGGGACCTACGAGCAGTACTTC.

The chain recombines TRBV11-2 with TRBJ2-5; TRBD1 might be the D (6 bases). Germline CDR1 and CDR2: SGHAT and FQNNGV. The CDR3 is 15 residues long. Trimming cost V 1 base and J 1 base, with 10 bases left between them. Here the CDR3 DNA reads TGTGCCAGCAGCTTAGGGCAGGGGACCCAAGAGACCCAGTACTTC. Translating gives CASSLGQGTQETQYF. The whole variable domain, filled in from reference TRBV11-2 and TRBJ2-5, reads EAGVAQSPRYKIIEKRQSVAFWCNPISGHATLYWYQQILGQGPKLLIQFQNNGVVDDSQLPKDRFSAERLKGVDSTLKIQPAKLEDSAVYLCASSLGQGTQETQYFGPGTRLLVL.

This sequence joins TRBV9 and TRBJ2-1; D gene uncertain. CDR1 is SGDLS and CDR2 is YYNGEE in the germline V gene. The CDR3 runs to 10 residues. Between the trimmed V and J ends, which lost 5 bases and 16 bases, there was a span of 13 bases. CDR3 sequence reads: CASRIPLGFF. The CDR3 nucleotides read TGTGCCAGCAGGATACCCCTCGGATTCTTC.

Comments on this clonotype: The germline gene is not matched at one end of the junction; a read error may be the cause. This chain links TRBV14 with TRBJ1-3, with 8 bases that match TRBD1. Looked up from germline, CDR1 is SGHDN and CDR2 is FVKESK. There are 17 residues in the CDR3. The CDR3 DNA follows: TGTACCAGCAGCCAAGATCCTGTGACAGGGGCTGGAAACACCATATATTTT. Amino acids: CTSSQDPVTGAGNTIYF.

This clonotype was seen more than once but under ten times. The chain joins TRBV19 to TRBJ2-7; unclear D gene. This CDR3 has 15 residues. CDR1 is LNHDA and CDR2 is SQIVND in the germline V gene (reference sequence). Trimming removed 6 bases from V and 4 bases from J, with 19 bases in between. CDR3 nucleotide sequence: TGTGCCAGTAGCCGGCTAGGATCTAAGTTATACGAGCAGTACTTC. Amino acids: CASSRLGSKLYEQYF.

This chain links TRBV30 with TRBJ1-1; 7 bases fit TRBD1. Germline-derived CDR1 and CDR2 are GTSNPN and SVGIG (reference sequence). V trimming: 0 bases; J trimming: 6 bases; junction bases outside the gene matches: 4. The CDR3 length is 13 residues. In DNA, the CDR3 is TGTGCCTGGAGTGTACAGGGGATGGCTGAAGCTTTCTTT. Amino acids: CAWSVQGMAEAFF.

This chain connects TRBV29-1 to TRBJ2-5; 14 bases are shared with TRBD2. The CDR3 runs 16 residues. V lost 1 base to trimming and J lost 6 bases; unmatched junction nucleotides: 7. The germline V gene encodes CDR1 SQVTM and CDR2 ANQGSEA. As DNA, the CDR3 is TGCAGCGTTGAAGTTTCTGGGACTAGCGGGAGCAAGACCCAGTACTTC. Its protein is CSVEVSGTSGSKTQYF.

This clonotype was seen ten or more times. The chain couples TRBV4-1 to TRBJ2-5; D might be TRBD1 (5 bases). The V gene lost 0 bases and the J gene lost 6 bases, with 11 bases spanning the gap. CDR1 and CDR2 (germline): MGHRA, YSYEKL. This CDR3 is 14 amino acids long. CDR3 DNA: TGCGCCAGCAGCCAAGAAGGGCAGGGTAAGACCCAGTACTTC. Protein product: CASSQEGQGKTQYF.

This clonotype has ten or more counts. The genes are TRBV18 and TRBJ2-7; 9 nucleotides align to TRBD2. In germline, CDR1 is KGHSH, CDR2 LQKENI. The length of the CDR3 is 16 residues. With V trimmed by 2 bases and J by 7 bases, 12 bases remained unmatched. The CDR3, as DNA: TGTGCCAGCTCACCAACCACGCGGGAGGGGACTGGAGAGCAGTACTTC. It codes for CASSPTTREGTGEQYF.

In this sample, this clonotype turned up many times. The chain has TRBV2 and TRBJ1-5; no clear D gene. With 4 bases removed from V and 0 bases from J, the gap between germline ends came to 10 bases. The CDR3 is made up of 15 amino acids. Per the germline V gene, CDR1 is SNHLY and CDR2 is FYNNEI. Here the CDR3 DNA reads TGTGCCAGCAGTGCTCTAGGGAATAGCAATCAGCCCCAGCATTTT. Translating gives CASSALGNSNQPQHF. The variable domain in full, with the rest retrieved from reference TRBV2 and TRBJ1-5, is EPEVTQTPSHQVTQMGQEVILRCVPISNHLYFYWYRQILGQKVEFLVSFYNNEISEKSEIFDDQFSVERPDGSNFTLKIRSTKLEDSAMYFCASSALGNSNQPQHFGDGTRLSIL.